The clone carrying this TCR beta chain was counted a few times. Among the donors, all were Caucasian adults who lived in Nashville, Tennessee. CD8 memory merged CD45RO+ cells and CCR7-negative CD45RA+ TemRA cells into one population. This specimen belongs to a study of shared clonotypes between healthy human individuals. The data were produced by immunoSEQ multiplex PCR, yet TCRdb's version contains in-frame clones alone and is incomplete. The repertoire holds some 79,000 clones, with roughly three fifths as singletons. Trimming removed 5 bases from V and 6 bases from J, with 12 bases in between. The CDR3 spans 13 residues. Germline CDR1 reads MNHNY; CDR2 reads SVGAGI (reference sequence).

Sequencing used memory CD8+ T cells sorted from blood. Indicated subset: CD45RO+ cells pooled with CCR7-negative TemRA cells. This sequence originates from a man aged 30 to 45 in good health. J is TRBJ2-3 and V is TRBV6-6, with a possible D match to TRBD2 (6 bases). Here the CDR3 DNA reads TGTGCCAGCAGTCCCGCTGGGAGGGATACGCAGTATTTT. It yields the protein CASSPAGRDTQYF.